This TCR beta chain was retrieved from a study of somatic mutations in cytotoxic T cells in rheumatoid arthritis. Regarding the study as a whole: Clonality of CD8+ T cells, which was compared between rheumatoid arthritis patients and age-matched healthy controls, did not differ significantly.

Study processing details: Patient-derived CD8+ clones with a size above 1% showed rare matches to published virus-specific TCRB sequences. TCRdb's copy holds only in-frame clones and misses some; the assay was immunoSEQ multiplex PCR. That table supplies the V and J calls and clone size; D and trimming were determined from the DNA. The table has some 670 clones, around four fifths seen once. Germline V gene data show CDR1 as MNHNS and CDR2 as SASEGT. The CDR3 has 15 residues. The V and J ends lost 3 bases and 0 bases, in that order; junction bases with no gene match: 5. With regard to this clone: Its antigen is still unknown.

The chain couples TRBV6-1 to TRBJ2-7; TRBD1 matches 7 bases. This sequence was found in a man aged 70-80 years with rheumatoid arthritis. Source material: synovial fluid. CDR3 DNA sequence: TGTGCCAGCAGTGAGGGGCCAGGGGGCTCCTACGAGCAGTACTTC. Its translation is CASSEGPGGSYEQYF.